Listed below are T cell receptor beta chains from one sample, sequenced in a study of blood T cell repertoires in COVID-19. This table comes from immunoSEQ multiplex PCR, and its TCRdb copy is limited to in-frame clones, with some not included. The sample has about 250,000 clones, 88% seen once. Sequenced: peripheral blood. Receptors originate from a woman in her twenties or thirties with COVID-19, enrolled during active disease. The CDR3 runs from the conserved cysteine through the conserved F or W. D genes are given only for firm matches. Only part of the rows carry a size: once, few, many, or a class if the clone is expanded.

v_gene	d_gene	j_gene	abundance	CDR3aa
TRBV29-1	NA	TRBJ2-7	NA	CSVEGPNYEQYF
TRBV7-7	NA	TRBJ1-3	NA	CASSPSGPGNTIYF
TRBV9	NA	TRBJ1-2	NA	CASSADPTGYNYGYTF
TRBV7-2	TRBD2	TRBJ2-1	NA	CASSLTAGGYNEQFF
TRBV29-1	NA	TRBJ2-1	NA	CSVGDNEQFF
TRBV6-2/TRBV6-3	NA	TRBJ2-3	NA	CASSYPSVKPTDTQYF
TRBV5-1	NA	TRBJ1-5	NA	CASSLDQGGNQPQHF
TRBV9	NA	TRBJ2-3	NA	CASSIQVGGSTDTQYF
TRBV5-8	TRBD1	TRBJ2-1	NA	CASSPGTGGYNEQFF
TRBV18	TRBD2	TRBJ2-3	NA	CASSLTLGLAGTDTQYF
TRBV6-6	NA	TRBJ2-7	NA	CASGFGGTYEQYF
TRBV15	TRBD1	TRBJ1-1	NA	CATSRDSGQWTEAFF
TRBV5-1	TRBD2	TRBJ2-2	NA	CASKRASGPPANTGELFF
TRBV10-3	NA	TRBJ1-3	few	CAISVQAGNTIYF
TRBV7-2	NA	TRBJ1-2	NA	CASSLGGELARSYTF
TRBV19	TRBD1	TRBJ1-4	NA	CASSIDGTGGEKLFF
TRBV6-1	NA	TRBJ1-5	NA	CASSEVRTHSNQPQHF
TRBV7-2	NA	TRBJ2-3	NA	CASRENSGWGDTQYF
TRBV28	TRBD1	TRBJ1-2	once	CASSPSGQGARGYTF
TRBV6-5	TRBD1	TRBJ2-7	once	CASSYLGQGYEQYF
TRBV2	TRBD1	TRBJ1-1	NA	CASSPTGGRTEAFF
TRBV5-5	NA	TRBJ2-1	NA	CASTPGQGSYNEQFF
TRBV6-1	NA	TRBJ2-1	NA	CASSEAGGAPYNEQFF
TRBV9	TRBD2	TRBJ2-3	NA	CASSVDGVAGGDTQYF
TRBV28	NA	TRBJ2-7	NA	CASSLRDYEQYF
TRBV5-4	NA	TRBJ2-3	few	CASRIAGEGTDTQYF
TRBV12-3/TRBV12-4	NA	TRBJ1-4	NA	CASSFAPEKLFF
TRBV10-3	TRBD1	TRBJ2-1	NA	CATRQGAGSEQFF
TRBV19	TRBD2	TRBJ2-1	NA	CASSIDSGRNAFF
TRBV4-1	NA	TRBJ1-5	NA	CASSQDYLPGDKAGQPQHF
TRBV13	NA	TRBJ1-3	NA	CASSALRGRISGNTIYF
TRBV9	NA	TRBJ2-3	NA	CASSADRSTDTQYF
TRBV5-8	NA	TRBJ2-1	NA	CASSLPVDNEQFF
TRBV3-1/TRBV3-2	TRBD2	TRBJ2-1	NA	CASSPFKATSGGRHYNEQFF
TRBV24-1	TRBD2	TRBJ2-7	NA	CATSVLSGGAREQYF
TRBV5-1	NA	TRBJ2-3	NA	CASCVGPISTDTQYF
TRBV12-5	NA	TRBJ1-1	NA	CASGLVQGATEAFF
TRBV18	NA	TRBJ2-2	NA	CASSPQGGMRSTGELFF
TRBV25-1	NA	TRBJ2-1	NA	CASTPGTSINEQFF
TRBV6-2/TRBV6-3	NA	TRBJ1-5	NA	CASSYGHRGNQPQHF
TRBV6-5	TRBD1	TRBJ2-7	NA	CATRDRGIYEQYF
TRBV30	NA	TRBJ1-1	NA	CAWQVGDGTEAFF
TRBV24-1	NA	TRBJ2-5	NA	CATSDAGEGQETQYF
TRBV9	NA	TRBJ2-5	once	CASSVSSEETQYF
TRBV6-4	NA	TRBJ2-1	NA	CASGEGGEQFF
TRBV5-4	TRBD1	TRBJ1-2	few	CASSSPDRGNYGYTF
TRBV28	TRBD1	TRBJ1-2	NA	CASRQTGDYGYTF
TRBV19	TRBD1	TRBJ1-2	NA	CASQTRGRFGNREVDYTF
TRBV2	TRBD2	TRBJ2-1	NA	CASSETGTSGGNEQFF
TRBV5-4	TRBD2	TRBJ2-3	NA	CASRNPGTSDTDTQYF
TRBV12-3/TRBV12-4	NA	TRBJ2-1	NA	CASSFPGNEQFF
TRBV7-2	NA	TRBJ1-2	NA	CASSFDSANYGYTF
TRBV21-1	NA	TRBJ2-3	NA	CASSRYRGVRDTQYF